These 11 T cell receptor beta chains share one sample of origin, sequenced in a study of shared clonotypes between healthy human individuals. Some clones are missing from TCRdb's copy, which holds only in-frame ones; the method was immunoSEQ multiplex PCR. The profile shows approximately 340,000 clones, around 67% of them singletons. Material: memory CD4+ T cells sorted from blood. The subset is: CD45RA-negative fraction. Source of these receptors: a man aged 25 to 45 in good health.

A note on this clone: Different DNA sequences within this sample yield the same CDR3. This chain joins TRBV7-9 and TRBJ2-5; the D is unclear. V was clipped by 4 bases and J by 5 bases, with 8 bases between them. Looked up from germline, CDR1 is SEHNR and CDR2 is FQNEAQ (reference sequence). The CDR3 has 12 amino acids. CDR3 amino acids: CASSSLWETQYF. For the CDR3, the DNA is TGTGCCAGCAGCTCCCTTTGGGAGACCCAGTACTTC.

This chain joins TRBV27 and TRBJ1-2; the D gene is possibly TRBD1 (5 bases). Trimming shortened V by 0 bases and J by 2 bases, and 7 bases separated the two germline ends. From germline, CDR1 is MNHEY and CDR2 SMNVEV (reference sequence). This CDR3 contains 14 residues. In DNA form, the CDR3 reads TGTGCCAGCAGTTTATCGGGGCGGAACTATGGCTACACCTTC. Encoded protein: CASSLSGRNYGYTF.

This clone was seen more than once but under ten times. The chain has TRBV5-6 and TRBJ2-7; the match to TRBD1 covers 10 bases. J gave up 3 bases and V 2 bases, and 5 bases lay outside the gene matches. Germline CDR1 reads SGHDT; CDR2 reads YYEEEE. The CDR3 has 15 residues. CDR3 nucleotides: TGTGCCAGCAGCTTTAGGGGGACAGGGGTCTACGAGCAGTACTTC. This gives the protein CASSFRGTGVYEQYF. Full variable domain (remainder filled in from reference TRBV5-6 and TRBJ2-7): DAGVTQSPTHLIKTRGQQVTLRCSPKSGHDTVSWYQQALGQGPQFIFQYYEEEERQRGNFPDRFSGHQFPNYSSELNVNALLLGDSALYLCASSFRGTGVYEQYFGPGTRLTVT.

V gene TRBV5-4 combines with J gene TRBJ2-7, with 9 bases lining up with TRBD1. Per germline, CDR1 SGHNT and CDR2 YYREEE (reference sequence). Germline trimming cut 4 bases from V and 3 bases from J; bases unmatched to any gene: 5. This CDR3 contains 14 residues. The DNA for the CDR3 is TGTGCCAGCAGCGCCCGGGACAGGGACTACGAGCAGTACTTC. The encoded protein is CASSARDRDYEQYF.

This clone was seen repeatedly, ten times or more. The chain employs TRBV28 and TRBJ1-2; D is uncertain. Trimming removed 2 bases at V and 4 bases at J, with 11 bases between. This CDR3 spans 14 amino acids. Germline loops: CDR1 MDHEN, CDR2 SYDVKM. CDR3 sequence (DNA): TGTGCCAGCAGTTTAATGTCCCCGATCTATGGCTACACCTTC. Translation gives CASSLMSPIYGYTF.

This chain links TRBV7-2 with TRBJ2-7, with unresolved D. Deletions cut 3 bases from V and 0 bases from J, with 6 bases between. This CDR3 is 13 amino acids long. CDR1 SGHTA and CDR2 FQGNSA come from the germline V gene. CDR3 sequence (DNA): TGTGCCAGCAGCTTCGCCGGCTCCTACGAGCAGTACTTC. Protein product: CASSFAGSYEQYF.

The CDR3 DNA follows: TGTGCCAGCAGTTGGATGGCCGACAGGTCCTACGAGCAGTACTTC. Its protein product is CASSWMADRSYEQYF. The rearrangement links TRBV28 to TRBJ2-7; tentatively, D is TRBD1 (6 bases). Looked up from germline, CDR1 is MDHEN and CDR2 is SYDVKM. The CDR3 has 15 residues. Trimming shortened V by 4 bases and J by 1 base, and 14 bases separated the two germline ends.

The chain recombines TRBV11-2 with TRBJ2-5; 12 nucleotides line up with TRBD2. The length of the CDR3 is 14 residues. Losses at the gene ends were 5 bases for V and 4 bases for J; bases not matched to a gene: 2. Germline V gives CDR1 SGHAT, CDR2 FQNNGV. The CDR3 DNA follows: TGTGCCAGCAGCCAACTAGCGGGAGGAGAGACCCAGTACTTC. Its protein product is CASSQLAGGETQYF.

The genes are TRBV6-1 and TRBJ1-5; TRBD1 aligns across 7 bases. The germline V gene has CDR1 MNHNS and CDR2 SASEGT. This CDR3 contains 15 residues. Germline trimming cut 1 base from V and 7 bases from J; bases unmatched to any gene: 7. The CDR3 region is CASSEGQGLGQPQHF. CDR3 coding DNA: TGTGCCAGCAGTGAAGGACAGGGTTTGGGGCAGCCCCAGCATTTT.

This rearrangement joins TRBV18 to TRBJ2-2; possible D gene TRBD2, 6 bases. CDR1 is KGHSH and CDR2 is LQKENI in the germline V gene. The length of the CDR3 is 14 residues. V gave up 1 base and J gave up 4 bases, with 7 bases separating them. The CDR3, as DNA: TGTGCCAGCTCACCACAGGGAGGCACCGGGGAGCTGTTTTTT. Translating gives CASSPQGGTGELFF.

This clone was recorded only once. This chain uses TRBV9 with TRBJ2-5, with TRBD2 matching 11 bases. This CDR3 is 15 amino acids long. From germline, CDR1 is SGDLS and CDR2 YYNGEE. Trimming removed 0 bases from V and 5 bases from J; junction bases left unmatched: 3. CDR3: CASSVEASGRETQYF. Written as DNA, the CDR3 is TGTGCCAGCAGCGTAGAGGCTAGCGGGAGGGAGACCCAGTACTTC. Together with reference TRBV9 and TRBJ2-5, the CDR3 gives the full variable domain: DSGVTQTPKHLITATGQRVTLRCSPRSGDLSVYWYQQSLDQGLQFLIQYYNGEERAKGNILERFSAQQFPDLHSELNLSSLELGDSALYFCASSVEASGRETQYFGPGTRLLVL.